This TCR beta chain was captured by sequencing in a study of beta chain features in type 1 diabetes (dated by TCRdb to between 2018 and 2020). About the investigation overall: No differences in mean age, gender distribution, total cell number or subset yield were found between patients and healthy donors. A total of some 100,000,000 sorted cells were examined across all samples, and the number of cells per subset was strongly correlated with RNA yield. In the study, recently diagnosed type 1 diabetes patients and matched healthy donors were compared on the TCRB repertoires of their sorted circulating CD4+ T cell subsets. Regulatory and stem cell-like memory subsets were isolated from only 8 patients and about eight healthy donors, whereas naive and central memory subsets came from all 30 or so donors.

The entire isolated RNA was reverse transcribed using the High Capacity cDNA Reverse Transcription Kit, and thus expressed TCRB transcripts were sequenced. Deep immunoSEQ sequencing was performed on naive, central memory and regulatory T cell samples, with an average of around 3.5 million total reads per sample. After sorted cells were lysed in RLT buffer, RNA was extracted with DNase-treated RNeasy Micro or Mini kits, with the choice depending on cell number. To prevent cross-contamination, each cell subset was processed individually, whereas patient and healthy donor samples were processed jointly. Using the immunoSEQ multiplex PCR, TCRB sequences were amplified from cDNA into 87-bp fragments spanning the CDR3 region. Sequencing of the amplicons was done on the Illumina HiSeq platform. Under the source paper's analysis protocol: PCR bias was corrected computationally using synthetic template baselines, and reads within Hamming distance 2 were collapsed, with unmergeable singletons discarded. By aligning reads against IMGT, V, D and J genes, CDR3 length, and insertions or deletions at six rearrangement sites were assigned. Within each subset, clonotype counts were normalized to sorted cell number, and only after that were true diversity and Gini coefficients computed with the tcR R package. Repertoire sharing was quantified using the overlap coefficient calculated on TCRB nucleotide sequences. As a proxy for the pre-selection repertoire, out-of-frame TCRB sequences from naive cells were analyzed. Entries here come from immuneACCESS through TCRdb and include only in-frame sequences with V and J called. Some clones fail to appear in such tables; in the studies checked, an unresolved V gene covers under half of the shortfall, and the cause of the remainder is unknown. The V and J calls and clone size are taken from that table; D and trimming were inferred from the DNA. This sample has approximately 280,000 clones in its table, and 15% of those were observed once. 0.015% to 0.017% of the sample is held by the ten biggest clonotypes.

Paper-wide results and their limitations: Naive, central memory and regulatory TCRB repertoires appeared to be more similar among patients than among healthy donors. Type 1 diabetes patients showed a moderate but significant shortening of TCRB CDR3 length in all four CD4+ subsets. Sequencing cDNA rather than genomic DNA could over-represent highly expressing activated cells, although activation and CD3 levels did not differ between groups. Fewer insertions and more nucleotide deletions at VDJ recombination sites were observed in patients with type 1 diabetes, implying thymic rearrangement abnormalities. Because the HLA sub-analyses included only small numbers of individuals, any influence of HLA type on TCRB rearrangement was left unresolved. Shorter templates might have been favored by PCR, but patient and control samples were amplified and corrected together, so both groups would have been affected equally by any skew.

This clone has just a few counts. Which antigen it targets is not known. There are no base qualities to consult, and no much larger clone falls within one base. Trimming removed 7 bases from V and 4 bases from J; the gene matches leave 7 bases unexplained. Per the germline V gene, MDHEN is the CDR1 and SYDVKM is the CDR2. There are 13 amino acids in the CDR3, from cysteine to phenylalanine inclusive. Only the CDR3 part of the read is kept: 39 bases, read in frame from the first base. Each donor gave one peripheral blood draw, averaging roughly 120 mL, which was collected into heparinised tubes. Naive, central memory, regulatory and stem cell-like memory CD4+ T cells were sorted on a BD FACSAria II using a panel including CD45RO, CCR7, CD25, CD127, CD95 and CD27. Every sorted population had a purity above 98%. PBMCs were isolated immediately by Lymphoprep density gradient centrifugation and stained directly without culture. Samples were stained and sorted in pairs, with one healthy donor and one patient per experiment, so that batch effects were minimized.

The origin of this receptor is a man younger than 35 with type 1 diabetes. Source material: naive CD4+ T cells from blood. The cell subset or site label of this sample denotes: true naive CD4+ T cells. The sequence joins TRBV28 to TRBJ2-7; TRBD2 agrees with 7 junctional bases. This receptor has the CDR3 CASTLGGKYEQYF. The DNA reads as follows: TGTGCCAGCACCCTGGGGGGGAAGTACGAGCAGTACTTC.